The T cell receptor (beta chain) under discussion was sequenced for a study of T cells after yellow fever vaccination. About the research overall: Libraries from low-cell-number fractions were prepared with the SMART-Seq v4 Ultra Low Input RNA kit.

This clonotype was observed at least ten times. Germline assignment: CDR1 MNHEY and CDR2 SVGAGI. The V end lost 9 bases, the J end lost 5 bases, and 16 bases lay between the germline ends. The CDR3 runs 13 residues. MiXCR was run by TCRdb on the 5' RACE reads, yielding one entry per CDR3 protein. The sample includes roughly 330,000 distinct CDR3 sequences, 3% to 4.5% of them seen just once. This receptor was obtained from a man between 18 and 35 years old who received the YFV17D yellow fever vaccine. The sample here was PBMCs, taken 5 days after the yellow fever booster vaccination. The chain carries TRBV6-5 and TRBJ2-5, with a tentative D call TRBD1 (5 bases). This CDR3 reads CARKKTAAETQYF. DNA of the CDR3: TGTGCCAGAAAAAAGACAGCTGCGGAGACCCAGTACTTC.